These T cell receptor beta chains were read from a single sample in a study of cytomegalovirus exposure and HLA in healthy donors. Sequencing used immunoSEQ multiplex PCR; TCRdb keeps in-frame clones, though not all of them. Of 150,000 to 200,000 clones in the sample, less than 90% were seen once. Sequenced sample: PBMCs. These receptors were taken from a man aged 45-65 years in good health and CMV-seropositive. CDR3s leave out the opening cysteine and the closing phenylalanine or tryptophan. The order of the fields is CDR3 protein, D gene, V gene. A D gene is named only where the DNA matches it firmly.

CDR3: ASSFRGSSDTQY; D: -; V: TRBV27
CDR3: ASSQRDPPYNSPLH; D: -; V: TRBV4-3
CDR3: ASSERSLRTVNTEAF; D: -; V: TRBV6-1
CDR3: ASSEDGQLYEQY; D: -; V: TRBV2
CDR3: ASSFFRGYGNTIY; D: TRBD1; V: TRBV7-9
CDR3: ASSQDPAGHQETQY; D: TRBD2; V: TRBV4-2
CDR3: ASSLLTSGMVEYGQF; D: TRBD2; V: TRBV4-1
CDR3: ASSLRMGQGLHNEQF; D: -; V: TRBV7-2
CDR3: ATSRMTSGRPYEQY; D: TRBD2; V: TRBV15
CDR3: ASSLTGAGGTGELF; D: TRBD2; V: TRBV7-3